Listed here are 5 T cell receptor beta chains from one sample, sequenced in a study of T cell responses to AZD1222 COVID-19 vaccine. Generated by immunoSEQ multiplex PCR, the TCRdb table keeps only in-frame clones and is missing some. The sample records 140,000 or so clones, roughly nine tenths being singletons. Sequencing was performed on peripheral blood, taken 28 days after the second AZD1222 dose. The source of these receptors is an adult who received the AZD1222 COVID-19 vaccine.

This chain links TRBV6-5 with TRBJ2-3, with D hard to call. Between the trimmed V and J ends, which lost 8 bases and 6 bases, there was a span of 12 bases. This CDR3 comprises 12 residues. Germline assignment: CDR1 MNHEY and CDR2 SVGAGI. The CDR3 is CASSLAGDTQYF. As DNA, the CDR3 is TGTGCCAGCTCCCTCGCAGGCGATACGCAGTATTTT.

The chain couples TRBV19 to TRBJ1-6; D gene uncertain. CDR1 is LNHDA, CDR2 SQIVND, per germline (reference sequence). The CDR3 is 13 amino acids. Between the trimmed V and J ends, which lost 2 bases and 4 bases, there was a span of 3 bases. For the CDR3, the DNA is TGTGCCAGTAGTATACAGTATAATTCACCCCTCCACTTT. Its translation is CASSIQYNSPLHF.

DNA of the CDR3: TGTGCCAGCAGCCCACGTGACTCAGGCCTTGCTAACTATGGCTACACCTTC. It is translated as CASSPRDSGLANYGYTF. This chain connects TRBV4-2 to TRBJ1-2, with D unclear. Germline V gene sequence: CDR1 LGHNA, CDR2 YNFKEQ. CDR3 length equals 17 residues. V gave up 4 bases and J gave up 0 bases, with 18 bases separating them.

In its sample, this clone was seen once. The CDR3 DNA sequence: TGTGCCAGCGGCTTGGGACTAGCGGGAAATGAGCAGTTCTTC. Its protein is CASGLGLAGNEQFF. This chain links TRBV6-6 with TRBJ2-1; 13 nucleotides align to TRBD2. This CDR3 region has 14 residues. Trimming cost V 8 bases and J 7 bases; bases outside gene matches: 5. Germline values: CDR1 MNHNY, CDR2 SVGAGI (reference sequence).

The chain links TRBV30 to TRBJ2-7; no reliable D call. In germline, CDR1 is GTSNPN, CDR2 SVGIG (reference sequence). This CDR3 comprises 11 residues. The ends were cut back, 2 bases at V and 5 bases at J, with 7 bases in the middle. Here the CDR3 reads CAWSWVHEQYF. CDR3 nucleotide sequence: TGTGCCTGGAGTTGGGTCCACGAGCAGTACTTC.